The T cell receptor beta chain under discussion was sequenced for a study of vaccination effects on CD4 cells after COVID-19. Only a few counts were recorded for this clone. The antigen is not known. Some clones are missing from TCRdb's copy, which holds only in-frame ones; the method was immunoSEQ multiplex PCR. The sample yields about 11,000 clones, about three quarters seen once. Germline CDR1 and CDR2: MGHDK and SYGVNS. This CDR3 region has 14 residues. The ends were cut back, 5 bases at V and 3 bases at J, with 14 bases in the middle. Before sequencing, viral peptide pools were used by the ViraFEST assay to expand antigen-specific CD4+ T cells. The authors isolated CD4+ T cells after around 11 days of culture. Prior SARS-CoV-2 infection was absent in the vaccine recipients, as shown by negative nucleocapsid antibodies.

The sequence derives from a human donor who received a COVID-19 vaccine. The source was CD4+ T cells from PBMCs cultured with HCoV-229E spike peptides, collected before COVID-19 vaccination. This chain connects TRBV25-1 to TRBJ2-7, with a tentative D call TRBD1 (6 bases). CDR3 DNA: TGTGCCAGCAGTCCATATGGGACAATCTACGAGCAGTACTTC. Encoded protein: CASSPYGTIYEQYF.